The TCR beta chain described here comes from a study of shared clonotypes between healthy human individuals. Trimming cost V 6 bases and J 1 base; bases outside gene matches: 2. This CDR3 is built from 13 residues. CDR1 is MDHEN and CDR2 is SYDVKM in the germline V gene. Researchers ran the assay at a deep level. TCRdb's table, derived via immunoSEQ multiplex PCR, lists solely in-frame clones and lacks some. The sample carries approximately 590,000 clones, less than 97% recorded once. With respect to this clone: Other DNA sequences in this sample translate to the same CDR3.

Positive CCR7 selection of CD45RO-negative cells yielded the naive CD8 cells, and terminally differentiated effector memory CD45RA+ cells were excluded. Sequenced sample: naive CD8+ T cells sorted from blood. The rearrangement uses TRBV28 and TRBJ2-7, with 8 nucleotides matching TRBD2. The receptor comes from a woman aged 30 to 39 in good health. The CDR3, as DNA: TGTGCCAGCAGAACTAGCGGATCCTACGAGCAGTACTTC. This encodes CASRTSGSYEQYF.